Listed here is a single TCR beta chain. Sequencing was performed with immunoSEQ multiplex PCR; in TCRdb, only in-frame clones are kept and a portion is missing. The repertoire includes about 180,000 clones, about 85% of them detected once, and about 5.3% sits in the top ten. These data come from a study of blood T cell repertoires in COVID-19. In the study overall: Some COVID-19 samples were acute and others convalescent; all came from the United States, Italy and Spain.

Germline V gives CDR1 SGHNT, CDR2 YYREEE (reference sequence). V lost 2 bases and J 4 bases, leaving 5 bases between the germline ends. The CDR3 extends over 12 amino acids. Recruits, aged roughly 18 to 95 years, lived in approximately 26 US areas. Sequencing was done on a sample of PBMCs or T cells enriched from blood (not recorded which). The V and J genes are TRBV5-4 and TRBJ2-3; D unresolved. The TCR sequence derives from a woman between 35 and 50 years old with acute COVID-19. In nucleotides, the CDR3 is TGTGCCAGCAGCTTATATTCAGATACGCAGTATTTT. Its protein is CASSLYSDTQYF.